Below, 9 T cell receptor beta chains from the same sample are listed, as sequenced in a study of post-analysis software for immune sequencing data. Unique molecular identifiers featured in each of the TCR beta cDNA libraries. MiXCR, run by TCRdb on the PCR reads, gives a single entry per CDR3 protein. The sample consists of over 250,000 distinct CDR3 sequences, about 40% of them appearing once. These receptors' antigens are unknown. Study-level points and caveats: In patients, a few TRBV segments were more frequent than in controls, with TRBV5-6, TRBV5-1 and TRBV20-1 among them.

Material for sequencing was blood. The receptors here all came from a girl between 10 and 17 years old with multiple sclerosis.

This clonotype was counted at least ten times. The rearrangement joins TRBV5-1 to TRBJ2-2; D is possibly TRBD1 (6 bases). Germline V gene lookup returns CDR1 SGHRS and CDR2 YFSETQ. The V gene lost 4 bases and the J gene lost 6 bases, with 13 bases spanning the gap. The CDR3 covers 14 residues. CDR3 residues: CASSNTGMSGELFF. The CDR3 coding sequence is TGCGCCAGCAGCAACACAGGGATGTCCGGGGAGCTGTTTTTT.

This clonotype was observed a handful of times. This rearrangement joins TRBV3-1 to TRBJ2-5; tentative D call: TRBD2 (5 bases). Germline CDR1 reads LGHDT; CDR2 reads YNNKEL (reference sequence). V lost 0 bases and J lost 5, with 10 bases in between. This CDR3 has 14 amino acids. The CDR3 DNA reads as TGTGCCAGCAGCCAAGATCGGGGAAGCGAGACCCAGTACTTC. Amino acids: CASSQDRGSETQYF.

V gene TRBV6-5 combines with J gene TRBJ2-1; the D gene is possibly TRBD1 (7 bases). The germline V gene has CDR1 MNHEY and CDR2 SVGAGI. The CDR3 consists of 15 residues. Trimming stripped 8 bases from V and 8 bases from J, with 22 bases between. CDR3 nucleotides: TGTGCCAGCGGTCAGGGGGGCATCCACGGGGATGAGCAGTTCTTC. This sequence encodes CASGQGGIHGDEQFF.

About this clonotype: Given a much more abundant clone one base away, this may be a read error. The chain uses TRBV5-1 and TRBJ1-2, with D uncertain. With 2 bases removed from V and 2 bases from J, the gap between germline ends came to 19 bases. CDR3 size: 17 residues. CDR1 and CDR2 (germline): SGHRS, YFSETQ. This CDR3 reads CASSFKTRRIRNYGYTF. CDR3 nucleotides: TGCGCCAGCAGCTTCAAGACAAGGAGAATACGAAACTATGGCTACACCTTC. The full variable domain, rest sourced from reference TRBV5-1 and TRBJ1-2, is KAGVTQTPRYLIKTRGQQVTLSCSPISGHRSVSWYQQTPGQGLQFLFEYFSETQRNKGNFPGRFSGRQFSNSRSEMNVSTLELGDSALYLCASSFKTRRIRNYGYTFGSGTRLTVV.

This clonotype was observed a handful of times. V and J are TRBV6-6 and TRBJ2-5; 7 nucleotides align to TRBD2. The J call may be incorrect, as the DNA end agrees better with TRBJ2-7. The germline V gene has CDR1 MNHNY and CDR2 SVGAGI (reference sequence). The CDR3 is made up of 13 amino acids. CDR3 in amino acids: CASSYLGGGEQYF. The CDR3 coding sequence is TGTGCCAGCAGTTACCTGGGGGGGGGCGAGCAGTACTTC.

This clonotype has at least ten counts. The chain combines TRBV18 with TRBJ2-3, with 12 bases fitting TRBD2. With V trimmed by 3 bases and J by 5 bases, 6 bases remained unmatched. Per germline, CDR1 KGHSH and CDR2 LQKENI. The CDR3 sequence is 16 residues long. The CDR3 sequence is CASSPETSGSLDTQYF. In nucleotides, the CDR3 is TGTGCCAGCTCACCGGAGACTAGCGGGAGTTTAGATACGCAGTATTTT. The full variable domain, completed using reference TRBV18 and TRBJ2-3, is NAGVMQNPRHLVRRRGQEARLRCSPMKGHSHVYWYRQLPEEGLKFMVYLQKENIIDESGMPKERFSAEFPKEGPSILRIQQVVRGDSAAYFCASSPETSGSLDTQYFGPGTRLTVL.

The rearrangement joins TRBV20-1 to TRBJ2-5; the D gene is possibly TRBD2 (6 bases). V was shortened by 0 bases and J by 4 bases, with 12 bases between the two germline ends. The CDR3 loop spans 14 amino acids. Germline values: CDR1 DFQATT, CDR2 SNEGSKA (reference sequence). As DNA, the CDR3 is TGCAGTGCTAGAGACAGCGCGGGACCAGAGACCCAGTACTTC. Residues: CSARDSAGPETQYF.

Concerning this clonotype: One base away lies a much larger clone, so this may be a sequencing read error. The J gene is TRBJ2-1, the V gene TRBV5-6, with 10 nucleotides matching TRBD2. The CDR3 is made up of 17 amino acids. The trim removed 4 bases at V and 4 bases at J, leaving 11 bases unmatched. Germline values: CDR1 SGHDT, CDR2 YYEEEE. CDR3 residues: CASSLTLAGGQYNEQFF. The CDR3 nucleotides are TGTGCCAGCAGCCTCACTTTAGCGGGAGGCCAATACAATGAGCAGTTCTTC.

This clonotype was seen only a few times. The chain couples TRBV20-1 to TRBJ1-4; D unresolved. V was pared by 0 bases and J by 4 bases, with 9 bases between. This CDR3 contains 14 residues. Germline CDR1 reads DFQATT; CDR2 reads SNEGSKA (reference sequence). The CDR3: CSARDAGINEKLFF. CDR3 in DNA: TGCAGTGCTAGAGATGCAGGAATTAATGAAAAACTGTTTTTT.